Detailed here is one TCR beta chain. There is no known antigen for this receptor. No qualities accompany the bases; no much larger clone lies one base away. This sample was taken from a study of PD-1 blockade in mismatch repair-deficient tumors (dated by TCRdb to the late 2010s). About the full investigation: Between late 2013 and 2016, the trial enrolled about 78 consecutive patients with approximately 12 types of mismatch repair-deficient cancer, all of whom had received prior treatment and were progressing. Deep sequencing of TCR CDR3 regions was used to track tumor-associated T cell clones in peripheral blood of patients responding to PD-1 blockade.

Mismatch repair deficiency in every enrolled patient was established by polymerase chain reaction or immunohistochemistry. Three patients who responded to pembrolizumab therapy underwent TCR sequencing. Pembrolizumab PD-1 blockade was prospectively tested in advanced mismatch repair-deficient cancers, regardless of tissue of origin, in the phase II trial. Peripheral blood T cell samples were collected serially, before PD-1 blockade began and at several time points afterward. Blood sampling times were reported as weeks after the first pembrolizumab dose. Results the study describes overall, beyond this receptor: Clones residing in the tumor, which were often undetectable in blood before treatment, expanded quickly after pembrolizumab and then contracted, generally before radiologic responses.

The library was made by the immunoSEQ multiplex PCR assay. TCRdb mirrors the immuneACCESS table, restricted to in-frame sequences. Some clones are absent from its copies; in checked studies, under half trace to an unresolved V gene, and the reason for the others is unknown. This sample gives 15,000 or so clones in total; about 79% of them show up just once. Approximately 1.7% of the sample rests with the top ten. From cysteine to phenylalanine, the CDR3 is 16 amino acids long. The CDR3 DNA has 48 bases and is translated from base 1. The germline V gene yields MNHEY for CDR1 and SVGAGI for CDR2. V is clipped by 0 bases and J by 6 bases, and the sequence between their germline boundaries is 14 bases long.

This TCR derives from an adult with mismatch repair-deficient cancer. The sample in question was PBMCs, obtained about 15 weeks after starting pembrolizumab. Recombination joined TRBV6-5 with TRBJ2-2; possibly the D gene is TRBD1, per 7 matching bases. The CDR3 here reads CASSYSPQGGSGELFF. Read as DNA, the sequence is TGTGCCAGCAGTTACTCGCCCCAGGGGGGATCCGGGGAGCTGTTTTTT.